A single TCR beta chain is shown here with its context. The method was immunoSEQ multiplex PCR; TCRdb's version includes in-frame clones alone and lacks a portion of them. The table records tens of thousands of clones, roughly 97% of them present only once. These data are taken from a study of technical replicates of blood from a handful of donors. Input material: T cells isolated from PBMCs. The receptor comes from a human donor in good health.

The CDR3 DNA is TGTGCCAGCAGCGAACCGGGGGTGGATACGCAGTATTTT. It codes for CASSEPGVDTQYF. This sequence joins TRBV11-2 and TRBJ2-3, with D possibly being TRBD2 (6 bases). The CDR3 length is 13 residues. V was clipped by 5 bases and J by 6 bases, with 12 bases between them. Germline lookup yields CDR1 SGHAT and CDR2 FQNNGV.